This TCR beta chain was profiled in a study of blood T cell repertoires in COVID-19. The overall study: From the United States, Italy and Spain came samples of acute and convalescent COVID-19. PBMCs, B-cell-depleted T cells, or T cells were the source of the cDNA or gDNA that made up the material.

Study processing details: It was from reference gene primer amplification that nucleated cell counts were estimated. TCRdb's copy holds only in-frame clones and misses some; the assay was immunoSEQ multiplex PCR. The DNA gave D and trimming, while V, J and clone size come from that table. The sample contains around 94,000 clones, approximately 85% of which appear only once. CDR1 and CDR2 from the germline V gene are GTSNPN and SVGIG (reference sequence). The V end lost 1 base, the J end lost 0 bases, and 7 bases lay between the germline ends. CDR3 length: 14 residues. The sequenced sample was peripheral blood. This chain connects TRBV30 to TRBJ1-5; a possible D gene is TRBD1 (6 bases). This receptor was identified in a man aged 40-49 years with active or convalescent COVID-19. The CDR3 is CAWSGTVSNQPQHF. CDR3 coding DNA: TGTGCCTGGAGTGGGACAGTTAGCAATCAGCCCCAGCATTTT.